The entry below gives a single T cell receptor beta chain sequence along with its context. Its antigen is not identified. At one end, the junction sequence differs from germline, possibly due to a read error. Clones were sequenced by immunoSEQ multiplex PCR, and TCRdb holds only the in-frame ones, with some missing. The table lists about 160,000 clones, approximately 87% of them singletons. The record originates from a study of T cell responses to AZD1222 COVID-19 vaccine. Study-wide findings and caveats: Recipients of two AZD1222 doses showed rising Spike-specific TCR breadth and depth.

The sample in question was peripheral blood, obtained 28 days after the second AZD1222 dose. The source is an adult who received the AZD1222 COVID-19 vaccine.

CDR3 residues: CASSATTDNEQFF. The CDR3 DNA reads as TGTGCTAGCAGCGCCACTACCGACAATGAGCAGTTCTTC. The chain links TRBV7-7 to TRBJ2-1; D uncertain. CDR1 is SSHAT and CDR2 is FNYEAQ in the germline V gene (reference sequence). This CDR3 has 13 residues.